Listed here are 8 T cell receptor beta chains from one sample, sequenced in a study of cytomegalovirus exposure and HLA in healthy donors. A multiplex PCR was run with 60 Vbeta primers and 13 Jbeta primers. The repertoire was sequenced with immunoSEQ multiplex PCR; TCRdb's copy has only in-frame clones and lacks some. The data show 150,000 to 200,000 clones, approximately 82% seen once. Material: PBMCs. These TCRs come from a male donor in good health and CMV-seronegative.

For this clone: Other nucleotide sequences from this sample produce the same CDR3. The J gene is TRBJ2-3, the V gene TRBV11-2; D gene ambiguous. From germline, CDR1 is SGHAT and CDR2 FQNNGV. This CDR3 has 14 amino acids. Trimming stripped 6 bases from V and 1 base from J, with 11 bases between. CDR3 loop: CASSLGSGTDTQYF. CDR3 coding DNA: TGTGCCAGCAGTCTCGGGTCCGGCACAGATACGCAGTATTTT.

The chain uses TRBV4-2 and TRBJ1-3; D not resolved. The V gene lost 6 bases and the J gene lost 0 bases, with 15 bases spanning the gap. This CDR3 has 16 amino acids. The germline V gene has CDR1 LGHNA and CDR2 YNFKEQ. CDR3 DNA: TGTGCCAGCAGGTCAATCGCCGGTGGCTCTGGAAACACCATATATTTT. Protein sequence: CASRSIAGGSGNTIYF.

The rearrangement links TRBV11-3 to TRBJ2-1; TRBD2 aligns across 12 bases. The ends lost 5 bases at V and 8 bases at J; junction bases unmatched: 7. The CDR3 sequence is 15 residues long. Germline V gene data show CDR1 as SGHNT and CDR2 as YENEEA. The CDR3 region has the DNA TGTGCCAGCAGCCCTAGCGGGAGGGCCTGGGATGAGCAGTTCTTC. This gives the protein CASSPSGRAWDEQFF.

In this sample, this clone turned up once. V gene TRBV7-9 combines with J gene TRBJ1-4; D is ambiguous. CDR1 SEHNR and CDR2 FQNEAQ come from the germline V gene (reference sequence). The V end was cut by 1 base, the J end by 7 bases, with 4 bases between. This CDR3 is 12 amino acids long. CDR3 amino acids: CASSLGLEKLFF. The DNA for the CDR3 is TGTGCCAGCAGCTTAGGGCTTGAAAAACTGTTTTTT.

CDR3 in DNA: TGTGCCAGCAGTGAAGGGCCAGGGGGCTACTATGGCTACACCTTC. Amino acid sequence: CASSEGPGGYYGYTF. This chain links TRBV2 with TRBJ1-2; 8 bases agree with TRBD1. After removal of 1 base from V and 3 bases from J, the junction contained 4 bases not matched to a gene. The CDR3 contains 15 residues. The germline CDR1 and CDR2 sequences are SNHLY and FYNNEI. Drawing the rest from reference TRBV2 and TRBJ1-2, the complete variable domain is EPEVTQTPSHQVTQMGQEVILRCVPISNHLYFYWYRQILGQKVEFLVSFYNNEISEKSEIFDDQFSVERPDGSNFTLKIRSTKLEDSAMYFCASSEGPGGYYGYTFGSGTRLTVV.

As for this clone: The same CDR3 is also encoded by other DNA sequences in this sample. The CDR3, as DNA: TGTGCCAGCTCACCCGGGAGCAATCAGCCCCAGCATTTT. Encoded protein: CASSPGSNQPQHF. The chain recombines TRBV18 with TRBJ1-5; D not resolved. The CDR3 is 13 amino acids. V was pared by 3 bases and J by 1 base, with 4 bases between. The V gene's germline CDR1 is KGHSH and CDR2 LQKENI.

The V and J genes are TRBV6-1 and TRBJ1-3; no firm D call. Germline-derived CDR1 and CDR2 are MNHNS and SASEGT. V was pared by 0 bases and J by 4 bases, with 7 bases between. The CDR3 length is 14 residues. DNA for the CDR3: TGTGCCAGCAGTGAAGCGGTGGCAGGAAACACCATATATTTT. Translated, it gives CASSEAVAGNTIYF.

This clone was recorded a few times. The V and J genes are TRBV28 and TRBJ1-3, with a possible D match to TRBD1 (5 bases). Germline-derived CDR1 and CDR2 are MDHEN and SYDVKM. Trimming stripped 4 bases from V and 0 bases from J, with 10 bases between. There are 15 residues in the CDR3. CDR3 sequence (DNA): TGTGCCAGCAGTTCCCAGGGTGGCTCTGGAAACACCATATATTTT. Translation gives CASSSQGGSGNTIYF.